This T cell receptor beta chain was captured in a study of T cell responses to AZD1222 COVID-19 vaccine. Study-level points and caveats: Unmutated variant regions are reportedly targeted by nearly half of spike-specific TCRs.

To note about this clone: Its antigen is currently unknown.

Unmatched junction bases numbered 2, after V lost 7 bases and J lost 5 bases. The CDR3 has 14 amino acids. Germline V lookup: CDR1 MGHDK, CDR2 SYGVNS. Sequenced by immunoSEQ multiplex PCR; TCRdb stores in-frame clones only, minus some. In the table there are some 130,000 clones, approximately 90% of which are singletons. The sample consisted of peripheral blood, taken on day 0 of AZD1222 vaccination. The chain uses TRBV25-1 and TRBJ2-5, with 15 bases matching TRBD2. The clonotype originates from an adult in good health. CDR3: CASTGTSGRETQYF. The CDR3 DNA is TGTGCCAGCACAGGGACTAGCGGGAGGGAGACCCAGTACTTC.